This T cell receptor beta chain was sequenced during a study of blood T cells in healthy people across ages. Background on the study: Template switching captured about one barcoded beta molecule per two T cells.

Per sample, no less than 5 micrograms of total RNA were extracted. Through a sample-barcoded 5' primer and a J-beta primer mix, a second PCR was run for roughly 7 to 11 cycles. A single record per CDR3 protein comes from TCRdb applying MiXCR to the 5' RACE reads. The sample holds some 880,000 distinct CDR3 sequences, 35% to 40% seen once. For this clonotype: Its target is unknown.

Points from the study as a whole: Age advanced and TCR beta diversity per million T cells fell, roughly linearly.

V trimming: 6 bases; J trimming: 1 base; junction bases outside the gene matches: 9. CDR3 length: 16 residues. The chain carries TRBV12-3 or TRBV12-4 and TRBJ1-1, with 9 bases that match TRBD1. Sequencing was performed on blood. This sequence originates from a man aged 18 to 30 in good health. As DNA, the CDR3 is TGTGCCAGCAGAGAGGACAGGGGAGAGGGGAACACTGAAGCTTTCTTT. Amino acids: CASREDRGEGNTEAFF.